The sequence of this T cell receptor (beta chain) was determined in a study of cytomegalovirus exposure and HLA in healthy donors. Study results and caveats: The authors later found most CMV-associated TCR beta chains appeared HLA-restricted. Association of about 17,000 TCR beta sequences with HLA alleles was found at 0.05 false discovery rate in a later analysis.

Worth noting for this clone: Antigen unknown.

Researchers ran the PCR with 60 Vbeta and 13 Jbeta primers. Libraries were prepared by immunoSEQ multiplex PCR; TCRdb keeps only in-frame clonotypes and omits some of them. The table records fewer than 150,000 clones, about 85% of them present only once. The CDR3 consists of 17 residues. The junction had 8 bases not matched to a gene; V was cut back by 4 bases and J by 0 bases. Germline values: CDR1 SGHRS, CDR2 YFSETQ. The receptor comes from a man aged 50-60 years in good health and CMV-seronegative. The chain is built from TRBV5-1 and TRBJ2-1; 9 bases match TRBD2. What was sequenced was PBMCs. CDR3: CASSLLNSGSSYNEQFF. In DNA form, the CDR3 reads TGCGCCAGCAGCCTCCTCAATAGCGGGAGCTCCTACAATGAGCAGTTCTTC.